This TCR beta chain was retrieved from a study of blood T cell repertoires in COVID-19. Overall study: Spain, Italy and the United States supplied samples that represented acute and convalescent COVID-19.

Recruits, aged roughly 18 to 89 years, lived in 24 US areas. This table comes from immunoSEQ multiplex PCR, and its TCRdb copy is limited to in-frame clones, with some not included. The table lists about 180,000 clones, around 88% of them singletons. V gave up 0 bases and J gave up 6 bases; unmatched junction bases: 6. Germline CDR1 MGHRA, CDR2 YSYEKL. The CDR3 has 15 amino acids. The TCR was taken from a woman aged 25 to 45 who had recovered from COVID-19. The chain employs TRBV4-1 and TRBJ2-7, with 9 nucleotides matching TRBD2. The sequenced material came from PBMCs or T cells enriched from blood (not recorded which). The chain's CDR3 is CASSQDGTSQSEQYF. In DNA, the CDR3 is TGCGCCAGCAGCCAAGACGGGACTAGCCAATCCGAGCAGTACTTC.